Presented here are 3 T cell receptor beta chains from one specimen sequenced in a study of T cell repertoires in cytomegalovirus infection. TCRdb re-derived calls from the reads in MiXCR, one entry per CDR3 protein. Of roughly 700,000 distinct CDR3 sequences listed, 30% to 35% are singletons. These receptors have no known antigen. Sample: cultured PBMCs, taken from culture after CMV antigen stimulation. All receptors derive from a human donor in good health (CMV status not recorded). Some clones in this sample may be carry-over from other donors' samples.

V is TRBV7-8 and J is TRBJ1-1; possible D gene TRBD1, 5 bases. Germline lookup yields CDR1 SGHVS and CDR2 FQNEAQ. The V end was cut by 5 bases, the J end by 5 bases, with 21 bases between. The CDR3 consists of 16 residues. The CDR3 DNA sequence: TGTGCCAGCAGCCATCGGGACGGCTCCCTCGGGACTGAAGCTTTCTTT. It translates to CASSHRDGSLGTEAFF.

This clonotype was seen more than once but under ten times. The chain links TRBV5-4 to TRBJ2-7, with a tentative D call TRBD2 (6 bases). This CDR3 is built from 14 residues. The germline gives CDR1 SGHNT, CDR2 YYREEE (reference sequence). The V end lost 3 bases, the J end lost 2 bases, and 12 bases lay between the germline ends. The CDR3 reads CASSSTRATYEQYF. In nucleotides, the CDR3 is TGTGCCAGCAGCTCGACTAGGGCCACCTACGAGCAGTACTTC.

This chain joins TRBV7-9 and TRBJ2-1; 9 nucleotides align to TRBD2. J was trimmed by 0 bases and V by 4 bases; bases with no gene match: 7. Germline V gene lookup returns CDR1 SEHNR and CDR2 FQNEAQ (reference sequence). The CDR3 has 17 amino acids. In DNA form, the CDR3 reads TGTGCCAGCAGCTCTTATAGCGGGAGAGGCTCCTACAATGAGCAGTTCTTC. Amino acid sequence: CASSSYSGRGSYNEQFF.